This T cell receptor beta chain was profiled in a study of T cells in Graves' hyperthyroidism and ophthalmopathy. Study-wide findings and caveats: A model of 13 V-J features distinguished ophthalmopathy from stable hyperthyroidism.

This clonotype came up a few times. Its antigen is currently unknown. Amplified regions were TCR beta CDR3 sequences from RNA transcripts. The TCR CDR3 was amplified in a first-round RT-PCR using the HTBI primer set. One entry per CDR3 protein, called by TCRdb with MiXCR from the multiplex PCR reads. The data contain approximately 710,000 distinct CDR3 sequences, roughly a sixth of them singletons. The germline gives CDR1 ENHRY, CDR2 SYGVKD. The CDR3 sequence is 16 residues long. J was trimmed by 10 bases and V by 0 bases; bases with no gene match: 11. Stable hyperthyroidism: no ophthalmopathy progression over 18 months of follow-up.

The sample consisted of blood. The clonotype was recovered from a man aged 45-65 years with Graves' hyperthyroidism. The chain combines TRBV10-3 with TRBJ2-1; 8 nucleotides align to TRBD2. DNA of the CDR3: TGTGCCATCAGTGAGTCGGGGCTAGCGGGCTCCGGGGAGCAGTTCTTC. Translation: CAISESGLAGSGEQFF.